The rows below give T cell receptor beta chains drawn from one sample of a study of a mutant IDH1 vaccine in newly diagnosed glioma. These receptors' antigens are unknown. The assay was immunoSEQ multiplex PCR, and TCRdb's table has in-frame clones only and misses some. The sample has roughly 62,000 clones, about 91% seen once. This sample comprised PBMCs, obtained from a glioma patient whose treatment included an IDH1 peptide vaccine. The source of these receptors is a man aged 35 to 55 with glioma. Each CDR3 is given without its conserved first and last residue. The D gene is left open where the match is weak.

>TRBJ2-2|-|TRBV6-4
ASSDSDTGELF
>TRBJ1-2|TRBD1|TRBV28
ASWTGREYGYT
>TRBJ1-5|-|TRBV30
AWSAARNGQPQH
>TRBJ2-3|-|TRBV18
ASVRTDTQY
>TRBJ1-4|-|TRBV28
ASSSPQGQAEKLF
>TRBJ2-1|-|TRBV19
ASKSLLGVSYNEQF
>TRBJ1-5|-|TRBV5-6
ASSLDGGRQPQH
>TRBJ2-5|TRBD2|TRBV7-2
ASSFSGRIRRQETQY
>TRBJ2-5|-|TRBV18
ASSKRGGQNQETQY
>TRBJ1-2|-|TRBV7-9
ASSPLNRVQGYT
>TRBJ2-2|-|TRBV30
AWTSSLDGDTGELF
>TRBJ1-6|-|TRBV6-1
ASRTDFFPNSPLH
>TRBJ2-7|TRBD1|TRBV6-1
ASSEAPGQGVYEQY
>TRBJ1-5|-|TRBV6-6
ASSYPAGGQPQH
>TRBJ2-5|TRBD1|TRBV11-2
ASSRGTGAPEETQY
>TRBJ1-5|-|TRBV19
ASSTPSWAGQPQH